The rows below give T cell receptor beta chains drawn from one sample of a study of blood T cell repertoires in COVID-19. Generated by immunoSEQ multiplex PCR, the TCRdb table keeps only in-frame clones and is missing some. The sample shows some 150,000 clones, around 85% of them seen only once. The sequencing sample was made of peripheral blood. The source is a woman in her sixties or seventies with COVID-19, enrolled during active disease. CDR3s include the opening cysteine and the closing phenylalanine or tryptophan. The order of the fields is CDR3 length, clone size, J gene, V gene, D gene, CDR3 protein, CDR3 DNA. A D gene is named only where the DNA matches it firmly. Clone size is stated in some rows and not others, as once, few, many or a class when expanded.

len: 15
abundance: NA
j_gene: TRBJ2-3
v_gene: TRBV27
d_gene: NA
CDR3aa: CASSFTSQCTDTQYF
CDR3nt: TGTGCCAGCAGTTTCACCTCCCAGTGCACAGATACGCAGTATTTT

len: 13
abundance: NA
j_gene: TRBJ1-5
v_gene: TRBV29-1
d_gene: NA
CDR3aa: CSVDRGGNQPQHF
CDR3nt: TGCAGCGTTGACAGGGGAGGCAATCAGCCCCAGCATTTT

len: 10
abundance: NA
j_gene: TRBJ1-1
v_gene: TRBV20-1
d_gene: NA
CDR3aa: CRGGITKAFF
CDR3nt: TGCAGGGGGGGAATCACCAAAGCTTTCTTT

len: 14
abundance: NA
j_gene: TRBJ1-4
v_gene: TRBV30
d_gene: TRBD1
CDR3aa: CAWSRGRMIEKLFF
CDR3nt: TGTGCCTGGAGCAGGGGGCGAATGATTGAAAAACTGTTTTTT

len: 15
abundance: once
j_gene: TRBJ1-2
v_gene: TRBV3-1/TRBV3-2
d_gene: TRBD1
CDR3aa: CASSLRDRVNYGYTF
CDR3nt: TGTGCCAGCAGCCTGCGGGACAGGGTAAACTATGGCTACACCTTC

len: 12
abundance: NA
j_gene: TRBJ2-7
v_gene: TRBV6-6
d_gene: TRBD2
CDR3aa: CASTDGGTRGYF
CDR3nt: TGTGCCAGCACCGACGGGGGGACTAGGGGGTACTTC

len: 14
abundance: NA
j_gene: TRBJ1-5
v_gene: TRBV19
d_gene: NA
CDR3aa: CASSSGWGNQPQHF
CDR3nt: TGTGCCAGTAGCAGCGGGTGGGGCAATCAGCCCCAGCATTTT

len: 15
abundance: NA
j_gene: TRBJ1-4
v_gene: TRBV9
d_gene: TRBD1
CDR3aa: CASSLRTGRNEKLFF
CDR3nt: TGTGCCAGCAGCCTAAGGACAGGACGTAATGAAAAACTGTTTTTT

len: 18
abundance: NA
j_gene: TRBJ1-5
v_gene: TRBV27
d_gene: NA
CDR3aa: CASTMTGHTVDSNQPQHF
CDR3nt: TGTGCCAGCACCATGACCGGACATACAGTTGATAGCAATCAGCCCCAGCATTTT

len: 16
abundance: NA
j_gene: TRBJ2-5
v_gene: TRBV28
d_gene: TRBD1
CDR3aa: CASSSGTGVPQETQYF
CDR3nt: TGTGCCAGCAGTTCCGGGACAGGGGTTCCCCAAGAGACCCAGTACTTC

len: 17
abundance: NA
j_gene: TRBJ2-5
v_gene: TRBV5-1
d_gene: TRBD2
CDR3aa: CASSLELAIAGRGAQYF
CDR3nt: TGCGCCAGCAGCTTGGAGTTGGCGATAGCGGGGAGGGGGGCCCAGTACTTC

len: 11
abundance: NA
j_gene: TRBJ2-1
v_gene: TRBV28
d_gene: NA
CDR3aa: CASSLTTEQFF
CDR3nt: TGTGCCAGCAGTTTAACTACTGAGCAGTTCTTC

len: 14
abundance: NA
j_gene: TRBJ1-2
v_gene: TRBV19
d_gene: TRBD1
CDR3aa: CATADSDRVFGYTF
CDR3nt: TGTGCCACCGCGGACTCGGACAGGGTTTTTGGCTACACCTTC

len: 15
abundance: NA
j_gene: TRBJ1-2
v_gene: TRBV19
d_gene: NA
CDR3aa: CASSIARGGYYGYTF
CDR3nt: TGTGCCAGTAGTATAGCAAGGGGTGGATACTATGGCTACACCTTC

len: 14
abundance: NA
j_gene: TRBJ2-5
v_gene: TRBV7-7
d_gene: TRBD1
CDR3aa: CASSQGQGLETQYF
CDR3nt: TGTGCTAGCAGCCAGGGACAGGGCTTGGAGACCCAGTACTTC

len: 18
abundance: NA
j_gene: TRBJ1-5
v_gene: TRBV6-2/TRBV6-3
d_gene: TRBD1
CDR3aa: CASSYYPGQGVGGQPQHF
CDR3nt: TGTGCCAGCAGTTACTATCCGGGACAGGGGGTCGGCGGTCAGCCCCAGCATTTT

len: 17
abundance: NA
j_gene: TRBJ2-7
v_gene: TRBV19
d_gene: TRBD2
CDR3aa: CASSIEGTSGKPYEQYF
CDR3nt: TGTGCCAGTAGTATAGAGGGGACTAGCGGGAAACCGTACGAGCAGTACTTC

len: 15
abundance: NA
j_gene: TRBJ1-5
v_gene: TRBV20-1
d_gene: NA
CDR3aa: CSASMTLSGNQPQHF
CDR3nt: TGCAGTGCTAGTATGACACTCTCAGGGAATCAGCCCCAGCATTTT

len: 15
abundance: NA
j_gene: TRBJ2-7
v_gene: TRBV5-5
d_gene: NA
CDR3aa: CASSLAGGQNYEQYF
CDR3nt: TGTGCCAGCAGCTTGGCCGGAGGACAGAACTACGAGCAGTACTTC

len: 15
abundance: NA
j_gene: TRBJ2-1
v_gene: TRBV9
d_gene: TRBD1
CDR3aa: CASSVEGTGINEQFF
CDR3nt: TGTGCCAGCAGCGTGGAAGGGACAGGGATCAATGAGCAGTTCTTC

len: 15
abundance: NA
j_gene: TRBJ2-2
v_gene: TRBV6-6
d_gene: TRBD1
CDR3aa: CASSWRQGDTGELFF
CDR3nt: TGTGCCAGCAGTTGGCGACAGGGAGACACCGGGGAGCTGTTTTTT

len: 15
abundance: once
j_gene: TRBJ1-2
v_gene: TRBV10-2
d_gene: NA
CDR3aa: CASTLGGERNYGYTF
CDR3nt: TGCGCCAGCACCCTGGGGGGGGAGCGCAACTATGGCTACACCTTC

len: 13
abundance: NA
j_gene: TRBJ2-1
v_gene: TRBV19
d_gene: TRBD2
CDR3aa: CASSAGGYNEQFF
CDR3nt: TGTGCCAGTTCAGCGGGAGGCTACAATGAGCAGTTCTTC

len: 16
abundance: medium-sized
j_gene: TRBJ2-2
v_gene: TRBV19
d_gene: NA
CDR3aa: CASSILGSANTGELFF
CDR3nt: TGTGCCAGTAGTATTCTAGGCTCCGCGAACACCGGGGAGCTGTTTTTT

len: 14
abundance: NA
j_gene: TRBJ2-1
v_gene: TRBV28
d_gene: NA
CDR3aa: CASSPAGTSDEQFF
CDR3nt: TGTGCCAGCAGTCCAGCTGGGACATCCGATGAGCAGTTCTTC

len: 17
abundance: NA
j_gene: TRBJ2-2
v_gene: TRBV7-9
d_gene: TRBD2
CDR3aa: CASSLMPGGSNTGELFF
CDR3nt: TGTGCCAGCAGCTTAATGCCGGGGGGGTCGAACACCGGGGAGCTGTTTTTT

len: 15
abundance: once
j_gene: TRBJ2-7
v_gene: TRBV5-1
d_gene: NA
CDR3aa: CASSLVEGASYEQYF
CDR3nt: TGCGCCAGCAGCTTGGTGGAAGGGGCCTCCTACGAGCAGTACTTC

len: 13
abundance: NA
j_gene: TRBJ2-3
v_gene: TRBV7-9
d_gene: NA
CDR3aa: CASSLQGTDTQYF
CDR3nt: TGTGCCAGCAGCTTACAGGGCACAGATACGCAGTATTTT

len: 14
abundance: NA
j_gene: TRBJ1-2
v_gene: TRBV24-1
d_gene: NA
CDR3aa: CATSGGGNNYGYTF
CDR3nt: TGTGCCACCAGTGGGGGGGGCAATAACTATGGCTACACCTTC

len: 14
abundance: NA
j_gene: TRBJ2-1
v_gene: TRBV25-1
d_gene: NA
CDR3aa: CASSVTPEYNEQFF
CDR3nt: TGTGCCAGCTCCGTCACCCCGGAGTACAATGAGCAGTTCTTC

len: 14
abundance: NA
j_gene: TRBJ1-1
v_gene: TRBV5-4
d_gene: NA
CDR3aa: CASSWETLNTEAFF
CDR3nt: TGTGCCAGCAGCTGGGAGACACTGAACACTGAAGCTTTCTTT